In this sample, the clone carrying this T cell receptor beta chain turned up a few times. The antigen is undetermined. Uncontrolled infection, other autoimmune disease, pregnancy or lactation disqualified patients from enrolment. TCR beta CDR3 region amplification was performed from RNA transcripts. First-round RT-PCR of the TCR CDR3 relied on the HTBI primer set. TCRdb passed the multiplex PCR reads through MiXCR, listing each CDR3 protein once. Counted here are more than 300,000 distinct CDR3 sequences, about 18% occurring once; the ten biggest clones make up 40%. The sample is drawn from a study of T cells in Graves' hyperthyroidism and ophthalmopathy. Across the study: Peripheral blood sampling occurred at initial diagnosis, before any treatment. General study findings and limits: Before onset, ophthalmopathy was predicted by the model a median approximately 6.7 months earlier.

The receptor was isolated from a man aged 18 to 29 with Graves' ophthalmopathy. The specimen sequenced was blood.

In nucleotides, the CDR3 is TGTGCCAGCAGTGATAGGACAGGGTCGTACGAGCAGTACTTC. This translates into CASSDRTGSYEQYF. The chain links TRBV25-1 to TRBJ2-7; 8 bases agree with TRBD1. Germline trimming cut 3 bases from V and 4 bases from J; bases unmatched to any gene: 5. The CDR3 length is 14 residues. Germline CDR1 and CDR2: MGHDK and SYGVNS.